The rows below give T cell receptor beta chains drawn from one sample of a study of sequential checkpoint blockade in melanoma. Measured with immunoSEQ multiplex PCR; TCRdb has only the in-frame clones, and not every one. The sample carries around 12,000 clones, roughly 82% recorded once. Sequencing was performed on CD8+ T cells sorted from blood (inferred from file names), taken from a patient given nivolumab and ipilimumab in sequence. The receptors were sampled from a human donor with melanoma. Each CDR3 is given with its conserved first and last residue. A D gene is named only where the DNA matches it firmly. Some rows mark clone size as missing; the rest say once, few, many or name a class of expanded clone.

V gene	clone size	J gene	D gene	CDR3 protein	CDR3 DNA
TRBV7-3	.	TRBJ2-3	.	CASSAGGPDTQYF	TGTGCCAGCAGCGCGGGCGGCCCAGATACGCAGTATTTT
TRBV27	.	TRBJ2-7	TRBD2	CASSSGAGGEQYF	TGTGCCAGCTCAAGCGGGGCCGGGGGGGAGCAGTACTTC
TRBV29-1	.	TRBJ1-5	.	CSGSREGQPQHF	TGCAGCGGTTCCAGGGAGGGTCAGCCCCAGCATTTT
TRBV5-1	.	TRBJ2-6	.	CASSLVVGPSSGANVLTF	TGCGCCAGCAGCTTGGTGGTGGGGCCCTCCTCTGGGGCCAACGTCCTGACTTTC
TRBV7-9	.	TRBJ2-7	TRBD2	CASSLRAGYSYEQYF	TGTGCCAGCAGCTTAAGAGCGGGGTATTCCTACGAGCAGTACTTC
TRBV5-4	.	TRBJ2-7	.	CASSSDSYEQYF	TGTGCCAGCAGCTCGGACAGCTACGAGCAGTACTTC
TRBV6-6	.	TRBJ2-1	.	CASSHTVEGSYNEQFF	TGTGCCAGCAGCCACACCGTGGAGGGCTCCTACAATGAGCAGTTCTTC
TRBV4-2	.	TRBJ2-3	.	CASSPFLDLDPGDTQYF	TGTGCCAGCAGCCCCTTTCTGGACTTAGACCCGGGGGATACGCAGTATTTT
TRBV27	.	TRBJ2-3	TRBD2	CASSLSLADTDTQYF	TGTGCCAGCAGTTTAAGCCTAGCGGACACAGATACGCAGTATTTT
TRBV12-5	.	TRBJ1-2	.	CASGLEGGGGYGYTF	TGTGCTAGTGGTTTGGAAGGGGGTGGTGGCTATGGCTACACCTTC
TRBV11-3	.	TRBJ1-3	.	CASSLGSGHRSGNTIYF	TGTGCCAGCAGCTTAGGATCGGGACACCGCTCTGGAAACACCATATATTTT
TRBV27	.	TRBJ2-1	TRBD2	CASRTSGSNNEQFF	TGTGCCAGCAGGACTAGCGGGAGCAACAATGAGCAGTTCTTC
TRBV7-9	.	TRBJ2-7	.	CASTPTRGSHEQYF	TGTGCCAGCACCCCAACCAGGGGAAGCCACGAGCAGTACTTC
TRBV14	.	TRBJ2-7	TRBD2	CASSQGASGASYEQYF	TGTGCCAGCAGCCAAGGGGCTAGCGGCGCCTCCTACGAGCAGTACTTC
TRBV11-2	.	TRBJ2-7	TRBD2	CASSLWGGPGYEQYF	TGTGCCAGCAGCTTATGGGGGGGACCAGGCTACGAGCAGTACTTC
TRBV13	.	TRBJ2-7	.	CASQQGTHYEQYF	TGTGCCAGCCAACAGGGGACTCACTACGAGCAGTACTTC
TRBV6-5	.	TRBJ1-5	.	CASSYSRGQPQHF	TGTGCCAGCAGTTACTCGAGAGGCCAGCCCCAGCATTTT
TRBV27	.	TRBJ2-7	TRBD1	CASRDRGLSYEQYF	TGTGCCAGCAGGGACAGGGGGCTTTCCTACGAGCAGTACTTC
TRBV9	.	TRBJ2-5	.	CASSVEWSGLAVETQYF	TGTGCCAGCAGCGTAGAGTGGTCCGGACTGGCGGTAGAGACCCAGTACTTC
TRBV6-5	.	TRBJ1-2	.	CASSYGGRGHGYTF	TGTGCCAGCAGTTACGGGGGCCGAGGTCATGGCTACACCTTC
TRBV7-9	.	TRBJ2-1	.	CASSTVNNEQFF	TGTGCCAGCAGCACTGTAAACAATGAGCAGTTCTTC
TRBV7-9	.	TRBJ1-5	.	CASSLESGNQPQHF	TGTGCCAGCAGCCTGGAGTCCGGCAATCAGCCCCAGCATTTT
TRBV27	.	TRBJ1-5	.	CASSLGLNQPQHF	TGTGCCAGCAGTTTAGGGCTCAATCAGCCCCAGCATTTT
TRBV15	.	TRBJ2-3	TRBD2	CATSGPKAGGPPDTQYF	TGTGCCACCAGCGGACCTAAAGCGGGAGGGCCGCCAGATACGCAGTATTTT
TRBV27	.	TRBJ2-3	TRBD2	CASSLSGRADTQYF	TGTGCCAGCAGTTTATCGGGGAGGGCAGATACGCAGTATTTT
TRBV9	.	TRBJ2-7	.	CASSGENSYEQYF	TGTGCCAGCAGCGGGGAGAATTCCTACGAGCAGTACTTC
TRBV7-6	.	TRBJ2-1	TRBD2	CASSSSGGGQGEQFF	TGTGCCAGCAGCTCCTCGGGCGGGGGGCAGGGTGAGCAGTTCTTC
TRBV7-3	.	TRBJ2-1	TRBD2	CASSARGGRVGEQFF	TGTGCCAGCAGCGCCCGGGGGGGCCGGGTTGGTGAGCAGTTCTTC
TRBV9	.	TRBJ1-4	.	CASSEAGANEKLFF	TGTGCCAGCAGCGAGGCGGGGGCTAATGAAAAACTGTTTTTT
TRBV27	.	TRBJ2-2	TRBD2	CASSFSRTSVIYTGELFF	TGTGCCAGCAGTTTCTCCCGGACTAGCGTTATTTACACCGGGGAGCTGTTTTTT
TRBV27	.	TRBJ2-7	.	CASSLGPSTGFSYEQYF	TGTGCCAGCAGTTTAGGCCCTTCTACAGGGTTCTCCTACGAGCAGTACTTC
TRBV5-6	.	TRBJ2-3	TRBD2	CASSLGLAGGITDTQYF	TGTGCCAGCAGCTTGGGGCTAGCGGGAGGGATCACAGATACGCAGTATTTT
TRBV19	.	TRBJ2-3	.	CASSMGGADTQYF	TGTGCCAGTAGTATGGGGGGGGCGGATACGCAGTATTTT
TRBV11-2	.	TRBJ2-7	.	CASSTSYEQYF	TGTGCCAGCAGCACCAGCTACGAGCAGTACTTC
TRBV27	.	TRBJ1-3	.	CASRRGLGGNTIYF	TGTGCCAGCAGAAGGGGTCTGGGGGGAAACACCATATATTTT
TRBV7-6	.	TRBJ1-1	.	CASSLAGGHLPEAFF	TGTGCCAGCAGCTTAGCGGGGGGGCACTTGCCCGAAGCTTTCTTT
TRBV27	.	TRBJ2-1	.	CATKQPGNEQFF	TGTGCCACCAAACAGCCGGGGAATGAGCAGTTCTTC
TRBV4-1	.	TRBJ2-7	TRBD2	CASSAAGGPSYEQYF	TGCGCCAGCAGCGCAGCGGGGGGGCCCTCCTACGAGCAGTACTTC
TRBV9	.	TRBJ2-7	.	CARKRGNEQYF	TGTGCCAGGAAACGGGGAAACGAGCAGTACTTC
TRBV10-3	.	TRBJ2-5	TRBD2	CAISEGLVGGSRGTQYF	TGTGCCATCAGTGAGGGCTTGGTAGGCGGGAGCCGCGGGACCCAGTACTTC
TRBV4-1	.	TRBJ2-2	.	CASSQDISGELFF	TGCGCCAGCAGCCAGGACATATCCGGGGAGCTGTTTTTT
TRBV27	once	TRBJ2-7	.	CASSLNQYYEQYF	TGTGCCAGCAGTTTAAATCAGTACTACGAGCAGTACTTC
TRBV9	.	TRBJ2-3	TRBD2	CASSPRRGLASDTQYF	TGTGCCAGCAGCCCCCGTCGGGGACTAGCGTCAGATACGCAGTATTTT
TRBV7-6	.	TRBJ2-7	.	CASSLEGQSSYEQYF	TGTGCCAGCAGCTTAGAAGGACAGAGCTCCTACGAGCAGTACTTC
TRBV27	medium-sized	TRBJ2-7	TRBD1	CASSTWDRDYF	TGTGCCAGCAGTACCTGGGACAGGGACTACTTC
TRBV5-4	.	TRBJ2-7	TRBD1	CASSLPATGTYEQYF	TGTGCCAGCAGCTTACCCGCGACAGGGACCTACGAGCAGTACTTC
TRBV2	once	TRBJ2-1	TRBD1	CASGTGETYNEQFF	TGTGCCAGCGGGACAGGTGAAACCTACAATGAGCAGTTCTTC
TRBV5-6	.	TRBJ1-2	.	CASSRGGAYGYTF	TGTGCCAGCAGCCGAGGCGGGGCCTATGGCTACACCTTC